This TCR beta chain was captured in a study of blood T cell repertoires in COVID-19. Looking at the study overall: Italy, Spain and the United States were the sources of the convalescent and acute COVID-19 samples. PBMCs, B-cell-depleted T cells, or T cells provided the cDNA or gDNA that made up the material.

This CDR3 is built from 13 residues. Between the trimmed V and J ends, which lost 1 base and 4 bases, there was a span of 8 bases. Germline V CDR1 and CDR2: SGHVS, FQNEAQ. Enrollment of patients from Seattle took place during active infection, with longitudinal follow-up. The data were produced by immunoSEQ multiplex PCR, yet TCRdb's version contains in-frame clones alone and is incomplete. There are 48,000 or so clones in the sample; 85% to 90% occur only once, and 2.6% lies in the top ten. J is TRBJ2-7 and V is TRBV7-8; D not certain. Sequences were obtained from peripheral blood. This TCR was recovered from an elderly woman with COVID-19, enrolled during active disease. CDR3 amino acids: CASSLESPYEQYF. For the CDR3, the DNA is TGTGCCAGCAGCTTAGAGAGCCCGTACGAGCAGTACTTC.